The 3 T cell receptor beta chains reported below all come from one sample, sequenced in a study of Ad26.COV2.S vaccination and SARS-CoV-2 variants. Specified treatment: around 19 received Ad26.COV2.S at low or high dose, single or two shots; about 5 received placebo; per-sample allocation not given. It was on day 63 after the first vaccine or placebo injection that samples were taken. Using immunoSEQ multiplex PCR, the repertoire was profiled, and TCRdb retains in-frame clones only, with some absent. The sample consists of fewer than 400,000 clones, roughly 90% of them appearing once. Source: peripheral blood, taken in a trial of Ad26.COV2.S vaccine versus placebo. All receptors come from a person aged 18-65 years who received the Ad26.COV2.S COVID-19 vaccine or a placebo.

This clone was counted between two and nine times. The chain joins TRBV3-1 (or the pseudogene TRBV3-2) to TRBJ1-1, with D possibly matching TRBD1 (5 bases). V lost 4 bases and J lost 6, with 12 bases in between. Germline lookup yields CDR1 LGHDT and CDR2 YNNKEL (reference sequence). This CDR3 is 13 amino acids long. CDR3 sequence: CASSLPGTSEAFF. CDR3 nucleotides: TGTGCCAGCAGCCTACCAGGGACGTCTGAAGCTTTCTTT.

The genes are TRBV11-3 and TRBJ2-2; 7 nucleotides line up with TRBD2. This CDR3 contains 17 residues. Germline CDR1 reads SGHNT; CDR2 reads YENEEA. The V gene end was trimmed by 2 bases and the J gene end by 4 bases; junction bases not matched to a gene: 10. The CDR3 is CASSLRHSGPGTGELFF. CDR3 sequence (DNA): TGTGCCAGCAGCTTACGGCATAGCGGGCCGGGCACCGGGGAGCTGTTTTTT.

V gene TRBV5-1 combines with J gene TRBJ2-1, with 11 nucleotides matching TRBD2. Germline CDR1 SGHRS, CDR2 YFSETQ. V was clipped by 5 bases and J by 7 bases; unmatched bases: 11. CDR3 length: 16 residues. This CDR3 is CASRPPGTSGGNEQFF. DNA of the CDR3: TGCGCCAGCAGGCCCCCGGGGACTAGCGGAGGGAATGAGCAGTTCTTC.